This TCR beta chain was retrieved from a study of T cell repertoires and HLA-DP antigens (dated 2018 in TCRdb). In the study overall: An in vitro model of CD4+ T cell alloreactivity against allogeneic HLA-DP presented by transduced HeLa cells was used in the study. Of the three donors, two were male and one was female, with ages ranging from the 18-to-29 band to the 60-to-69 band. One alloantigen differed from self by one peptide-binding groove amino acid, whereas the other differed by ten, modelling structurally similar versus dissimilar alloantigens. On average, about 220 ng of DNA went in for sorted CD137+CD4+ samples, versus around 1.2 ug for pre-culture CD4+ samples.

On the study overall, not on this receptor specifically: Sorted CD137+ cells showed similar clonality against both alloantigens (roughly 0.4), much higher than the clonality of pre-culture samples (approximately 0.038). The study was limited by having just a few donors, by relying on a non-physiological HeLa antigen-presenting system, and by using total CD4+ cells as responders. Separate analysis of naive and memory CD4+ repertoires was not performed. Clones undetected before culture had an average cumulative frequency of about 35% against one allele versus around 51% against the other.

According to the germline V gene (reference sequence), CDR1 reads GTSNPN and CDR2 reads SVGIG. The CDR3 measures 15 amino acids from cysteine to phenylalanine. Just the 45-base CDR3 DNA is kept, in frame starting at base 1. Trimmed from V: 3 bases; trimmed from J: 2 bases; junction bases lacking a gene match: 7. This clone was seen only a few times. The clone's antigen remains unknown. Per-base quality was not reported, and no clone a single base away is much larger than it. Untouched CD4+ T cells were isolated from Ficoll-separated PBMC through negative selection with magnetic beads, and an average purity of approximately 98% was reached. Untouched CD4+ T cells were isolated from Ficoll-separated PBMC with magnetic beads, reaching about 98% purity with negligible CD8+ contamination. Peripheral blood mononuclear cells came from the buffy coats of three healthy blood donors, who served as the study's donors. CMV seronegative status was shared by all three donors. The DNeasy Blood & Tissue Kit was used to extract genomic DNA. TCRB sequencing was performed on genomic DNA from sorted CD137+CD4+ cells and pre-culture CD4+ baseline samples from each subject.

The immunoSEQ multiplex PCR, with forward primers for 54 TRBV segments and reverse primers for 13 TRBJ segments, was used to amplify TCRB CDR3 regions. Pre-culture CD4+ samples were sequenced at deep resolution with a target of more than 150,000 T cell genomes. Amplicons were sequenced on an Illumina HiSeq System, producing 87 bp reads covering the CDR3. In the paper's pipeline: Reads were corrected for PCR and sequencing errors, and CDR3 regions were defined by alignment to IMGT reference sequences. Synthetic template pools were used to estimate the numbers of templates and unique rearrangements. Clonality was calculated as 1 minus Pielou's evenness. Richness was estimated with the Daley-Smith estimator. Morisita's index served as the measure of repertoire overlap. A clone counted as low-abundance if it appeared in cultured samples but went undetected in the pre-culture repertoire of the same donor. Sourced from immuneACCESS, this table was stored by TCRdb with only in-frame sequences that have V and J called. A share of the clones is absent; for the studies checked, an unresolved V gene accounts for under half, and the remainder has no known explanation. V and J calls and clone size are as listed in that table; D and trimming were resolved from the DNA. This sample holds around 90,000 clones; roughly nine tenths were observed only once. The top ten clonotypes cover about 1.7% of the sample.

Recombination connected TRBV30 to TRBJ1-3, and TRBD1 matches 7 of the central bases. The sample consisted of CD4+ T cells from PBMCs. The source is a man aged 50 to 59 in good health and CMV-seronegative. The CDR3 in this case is CAWRTGRSTGNTIYF. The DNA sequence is TGTGCCTGGAGGACAGGGAGGAGTACTGGAAACACCATATATTTT.